What follows describes a single T cell receptor beta chain. What it recognizes is unknown. These data belong to a study of post-analysis software for immune sequencing data. cDNA libraries for TCR beta contained unique molecular identifiers. Input of about 0.95 to 11 million T cells yielded a few hundred thousand cDNA molecules. TCRdb recomputed calls from the PCR reads with MiXCR, one row per CDR3 protein. Counted here are fewer than 550,000 distinct CDR3 sequences, approximately 31% occurring once; the ten biggest clones make up less than 6%. The length of the CDR3 is 15 residues. Per the germline V gene, CDR1 is MNHNY and CDR2 is SVGAGI (reference sequence). Trimming pared 2 bases from V and 4 bases from J, leaving 9 bases between. General study results and limits: Strong co-clustering by F measure was seen for same-batch samples. The five TRBV segments detected at higher frequency in patients than in controls included TRBV5-6, TRBV5-1 and TRBV20-1. Normalized Chao1 diversity was significantly lower in multiple sclerosis patients than in controls.

The TCR originated in a girl aged 2-17 years with multiple sclerosis. The chain joins TRBV6-6 to TRBJ1-6; no reliable D call. Sequencing was carried out using blood. The DNA for the CDR3 is TGTGCCAGCAGTTACGCGGCAGATTATAATTCACCCCTCCACTTT. Translating gives CASSYAADYNSPLHF.